The entry below gives a single TCR beta chain sequence along with its context. Its antigen is not known. The data derive from a study of T cell responses to AZD1222 COVID-19 vaccine. Sequencing used immunoSEQ multiplex PCR; TCRdb keeps in-frame clones, though not all of them. The sample yields roughly 120,000 clones, about 86% seen once. It was second doses at about 4 or about 12 weeks that were pooled. General study findings and limits: Females made up more of the donors, who were largely white British, and clonal diversity may have come out too low. No day 14 peak samples; only post-peak repertoires were characterized.

Trimming stripped 6 bases from V and 9 bases from J, with 21 bases between. CDR1 and CDR2 (germline): MNHEY, SMNVEV (reference sequence). The CDR3 is made up of 14 amino acids. The sequence was obtained from an adult who received the AZD1222 COVID-19 vaccine. The V gene is TRBV27, the J gene TRBJ2-7, with D perhaps TRBD2 (6 bases). This material consisted of peripheral blood, taken 28 days after the second AZD1222 dose. In DNA, the CDR3 is TGTGCCAGCAGCCCCCGAGGGGAGGTGGGGTTGCAGTACTTC. Its protein is CASSPRGEVGLQYF.